This record looks at one T cell receptor (beta chain) sequence and its context. Its antigen remains unidentified. A single base separates this from a much larger clone, so it may be a read error. The source of the sample is a study of blood T cells in healthy people across ages. Background on the study: Per two T cells, about one barcoded beta molecule was captured through template switching.

Study outcomes and limitations: Any changes in expanded clonotypes were possibly confounded, as donor CMV status remained unknown.

Through a sample-barcoded 5' primer and a J-beta primer mix, a second PCR was run for roughly 7 to 11 cycles. MiXCR was run by TCRdb on the 5' RACE reads, yielding one entry per CDR3 protein. The sample shows about 670,000 distinct CDR3 sequences, more than 45% of them seen only once. Each donor was a healthy Caucasian individual from Russia, aged roughly 6 to 90. The CDR3 extends over 17 amino acids. Germline assignment: CDR1 SGHDN and CDR2 FVKESK. V was clipped by 4 bases and J by 6 bases; unmatched bases: 14. Sequencing was done on a sample of blood. The receptor comes from a woman aged 80 or over in good health. The chain is built from TRBV14 and TRBJ2-3, with 9 bases matching TRBD1. The CDR3 DNA reads as TGTGCCAGCAGCCTTCCCTCGACGGGACAGGGTGACGATACGCAGTATTTT. Protein sequence: CASSLPSTGQGDDTQYF.